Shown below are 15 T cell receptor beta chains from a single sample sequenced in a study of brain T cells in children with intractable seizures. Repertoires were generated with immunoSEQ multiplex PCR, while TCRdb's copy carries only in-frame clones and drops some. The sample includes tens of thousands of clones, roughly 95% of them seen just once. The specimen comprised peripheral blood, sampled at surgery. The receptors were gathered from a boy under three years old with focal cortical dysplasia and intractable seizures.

As DNA, the CDR3 is TGTGCCAGCAGCCAAGATGGACCTACCCCCTCTGGGGCCAACGTCCTGACTTTC. Amino acids: CASSQDGPTPSGANVLTF. The chain has TRBV4-2 and TRBJ2-6, with D uncertain. The CDR3 is 18 residues long. Germline V CDR1 and CDR2: LGHNA, YNFKEQ. The germline V and J ends were trimmed by 0 bases and 0 bases, with 12 bases remaining between them.

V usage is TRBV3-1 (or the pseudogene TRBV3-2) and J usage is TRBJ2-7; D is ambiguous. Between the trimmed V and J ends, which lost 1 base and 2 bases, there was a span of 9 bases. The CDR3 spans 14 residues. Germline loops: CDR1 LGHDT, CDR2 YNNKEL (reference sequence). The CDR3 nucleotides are TGTGCCAGCAGCCAAGGCATGCCTACCTACGAGCAGTACTTC. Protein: CASSQGMPTYEQYF.

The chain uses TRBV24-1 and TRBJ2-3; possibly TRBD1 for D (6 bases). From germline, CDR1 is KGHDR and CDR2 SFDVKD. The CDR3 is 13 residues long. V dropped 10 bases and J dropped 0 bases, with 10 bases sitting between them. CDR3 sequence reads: CATRDTSTDTQYF. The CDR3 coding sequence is TGTGCCACTCGGGACACGAGCACAGATACGCAGTATTTT.

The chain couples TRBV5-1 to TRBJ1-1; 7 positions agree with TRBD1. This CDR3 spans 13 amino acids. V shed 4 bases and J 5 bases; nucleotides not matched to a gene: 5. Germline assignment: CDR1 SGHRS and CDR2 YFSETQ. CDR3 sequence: CASSARQGTEAFF. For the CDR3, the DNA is TGCGCCAGCAGCGCCCGACAGGGTACTGAAGCTTTCTTT.

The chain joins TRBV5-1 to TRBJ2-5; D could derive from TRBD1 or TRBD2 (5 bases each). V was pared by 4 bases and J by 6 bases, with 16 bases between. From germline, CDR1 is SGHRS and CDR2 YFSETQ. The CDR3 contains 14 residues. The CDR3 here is CASSPINGAKTQYF. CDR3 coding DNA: TGCGCCAGCAGCCCGATCAACGGGGCAAAGACCCAGTACTTC.

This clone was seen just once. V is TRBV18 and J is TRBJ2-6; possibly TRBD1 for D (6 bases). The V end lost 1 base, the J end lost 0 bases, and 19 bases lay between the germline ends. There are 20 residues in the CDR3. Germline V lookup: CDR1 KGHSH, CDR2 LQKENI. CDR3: CASSPLTGRGPLSGANVLTF. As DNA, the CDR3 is TGTGCCAGCTCACCACTTACAGGGAGAGGGCCTCTCTCTGGGGCCAACGTCCTGACTTTC.

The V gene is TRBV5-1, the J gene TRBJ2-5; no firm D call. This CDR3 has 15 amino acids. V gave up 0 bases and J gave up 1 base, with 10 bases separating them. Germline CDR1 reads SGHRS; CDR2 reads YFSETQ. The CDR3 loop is CASSLAGRIQETQYF. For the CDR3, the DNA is TGCGCCAGCAGCTTGGCTGGACGTATCCAAGAGACCCAGTACTTC.

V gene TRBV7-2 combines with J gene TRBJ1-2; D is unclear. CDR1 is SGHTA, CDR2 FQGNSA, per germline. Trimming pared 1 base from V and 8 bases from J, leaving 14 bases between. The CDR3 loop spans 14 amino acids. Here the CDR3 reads CASSLELTGGGYTF. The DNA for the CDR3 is TGTGCCAGCAGCTTAGAACTTACGGGTGGCGGCTACACCTTC.

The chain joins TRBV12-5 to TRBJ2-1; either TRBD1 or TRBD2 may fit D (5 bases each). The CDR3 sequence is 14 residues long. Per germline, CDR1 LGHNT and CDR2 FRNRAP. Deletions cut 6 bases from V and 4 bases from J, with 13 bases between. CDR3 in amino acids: CASGPGTLYNEQFF. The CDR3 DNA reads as TGTGCTAGTGGCCCCGGGACCCTTTACAATGAGCAGTTCTTC.

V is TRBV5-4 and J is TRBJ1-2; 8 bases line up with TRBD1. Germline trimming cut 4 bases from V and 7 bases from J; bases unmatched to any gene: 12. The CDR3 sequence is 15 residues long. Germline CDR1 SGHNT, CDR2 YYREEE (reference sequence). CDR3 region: CASSRQGTPLGGYTF. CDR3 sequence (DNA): TGTGCCAGCAGCAGACAGGGGACACCTCTGGGTGGCTACACCTTC.

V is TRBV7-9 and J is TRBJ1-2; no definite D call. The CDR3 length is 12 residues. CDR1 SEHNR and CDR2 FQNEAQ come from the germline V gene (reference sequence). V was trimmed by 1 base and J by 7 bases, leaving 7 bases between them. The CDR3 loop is CASSLGRPGYTF. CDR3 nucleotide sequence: TGTGCCAGCAGCTTAGGCAGGCCTGGCTACACCTTC.

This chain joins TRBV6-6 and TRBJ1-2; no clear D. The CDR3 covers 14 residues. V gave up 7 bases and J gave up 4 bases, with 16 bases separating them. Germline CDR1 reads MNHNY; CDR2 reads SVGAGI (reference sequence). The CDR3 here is CASNGPGPPYGYTF. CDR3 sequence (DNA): TGTGCCAGCAATGGACCCGGCCCTCCCTATGGCTACACCTTC.

CDR3 residues: CASSPTRTASSGNTIYF. CDR3 coding DNA: TGTGCCAGCAGCCCGACCCGGACGGCGAGCTCTGGAAACACCATATATTTT. V and J are TRBV4-2 and TRBJ1-3; D unresolved. CDR1 and CDR2 from the germline V gene are LGHNA and YNFKEQ. The CDR3 runs to 17 residues. V gave up 4 bases and J gave up 0 bases, with 16 bases separating them.

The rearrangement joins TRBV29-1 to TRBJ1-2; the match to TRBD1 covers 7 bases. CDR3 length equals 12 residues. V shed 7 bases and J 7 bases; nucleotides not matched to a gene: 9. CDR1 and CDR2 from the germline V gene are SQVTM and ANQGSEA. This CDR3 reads CSAFGTELGYTF. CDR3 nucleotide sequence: TGCAGCGCCTTTGGGACAGAACTTGGCTACACCTTC.

The CDR3 DNA follows: TGTGCCAGTAGTATTCTAGGGGGGGAAGAGACCCAGTACTTC. Its translation is CASSILGGEETQYF. The chain joins TRBV19 to TRBJ2-5; D might be TRBD2 (7 bases). The CDR3 has 14 residues. Trimming shortened V by 3 bases and J by 3 bases, and 11 bases separated the two germline ends. CDR1 is LNHDA, CDR2 SQIVND, per germline (reference sequence).